A selection of T cell receptor beta chains follows, all from one sample in a study of T cells in Graves' hyperthyroidism and ophthalmopathy. TCRdb re-derived calls from the multiplex PCR reads in MiXCR, one entry per CDR3 protein. The sample lists 220,000 or so distinct CDR3 sequences, roughly 15% seen once, with around 30% in the top ten. The specimen sequenced was blood. The source is a woman aged 18-30 years with Graves' ophthalmopathy. Each CDR3 is given with its conserved first and last residue. D genes are given only for firm matches. A clone size is listed for some rows: how often the clone was seen (once, few, many), or a class if it is expanded.

TRBJ2-1,many,TRBV27,TRBD1,CASSSMTGGPYNEQFF,TGTGCCAGCAGTTCTATGACAGGGGGCCCGTACAATGAGCAGTTCTTC
TRBJ2-1,many,TRBV18,TRBD2,CASSFFFSGREDNEQFF,TGTGCCAGCTCATTCTTCTTTAGCGGGAGGGAGGACAATGAGCAGTTCTTC
TRBJ1-2,NA,TRBV3-1,NA,CASSQGAGEGANYGYTF,TGTGCCAGCAGCCAAGGAGCGGGGGAAGGTGCTAACTATGGCTACACCTTC
TRBJ1-1,many,TRBV28,TRBD1,CAAGGQGVREAFF,TGTGCCGCCGGGGGACAGGGGGTGAGGGAAGCTTTCTTT
TRBJ2-1,many,TRBV20-1,TRBD2,CSAGTSGSTYNEQFF,TGCAGTGCCGGGACTAGCGGGAGTACCTACAATGAGCAGTTCTTC
TRBJ2-2,many,TRBV18,TRBD2,CASSPRLAGETGELFF,TGTGCCAGCTCACCACGACTAGCGGGAGAGACCGGGGAGCTGTTTTTT
TRBJ1-5,many,TRBV10-3,NA,CAISELGDQPQHF,TGTGCCATCAGTGAGCTAGGGGATCAGCCCCAGCATTTT
TRBJ2-3,many,TRBV15,TRBD2,CATSRGMAGGTDTQYF,TGTGCCACCAGCAGAGGGATGGCGGGAGGGACAGATACGCAGTATTTT
TRBJ1-2,many,TRBV2,NA,CASSEFRAPNYGYTF,TGTGCCAGCAGTGAATTTAGGGCCCCTAACTATGGCTACACCTTC
TRBJ1-1,many,TRBV2,NA,CASTAEAEAFF,TGTGCCAGCACGGCGGAGGCTGAAGCTTTCTTT
TRBJ2-7,NA,TRBV6-5,TRBD1,CASSYEGQPYF,TGTGCCAGCAGTTACGAGGGACAGCCGTACTTC
TRBJ1-1,few,TRBV19,TRBD1,CATHRGNTEAFF,TGTGCCACCCACAGGGGTAACACTGAAGCTTTCTTT
TRBJ2-1,NA,TRBV29-1,NA,CSVSYPGTRTIKVYNEQFF,TGCAGCGTCTCCTACCCCGGGACGCGGACTATCAAGGTCTACAATGAGCAGTTCTTC
TRBJ1-2,many,TRBV6-1,TRBD1,CASSDAGQGYGYTF,TGTGCCAGCAGTGACGCGGGACAGGGGTATGGCTACACCTTC
TRBJ2-1,many,TRBV18,NA,CASSPPGLNEQFF,TGTGCCAGCTCACCACCGGGCCTCAATGAGCAGTTCTTC
TRBJ1-6,few,TRBV2,NA,CASARDSPLHF,TGTGCCAGCGCCCGGGATTCACCCCTCCACTTT
TRBJ1-5,many,TRBV20-1,TRBD1,CSARASGGGQPQHF,TGCAGTGCTAGAGCCTCAGGGGGTGGTCAGCCCCAGCATTTT
TRBJ2-2,many,TRBV12-3/TRBV12-4,NA,CASREGTGELFF,TGTGCCAGCAGGGAGGGCACCGGGGAGCTGTTTTTT
TRBJ1-1,many,TRBV7-9,NA,CASSLSLDYNTEAFF,TGTGCCAGCAGCTTAAGCCTTGACTACAACACTGAAGCTTTCTTT
TRBJ2-5,many,TRBV7-2,NA,CASSPLRVQETQYF,TGTGCCAGCAGCCCCCTACGGGTTCAAGAGACCCAGTACTTC
TRBJ1-2,many,TRBV6-1,NA,CASTERGAFYGYTF,TGTGCCAGCACCGAAAGGGGGGCCTTCTATGGCTACACCTTC
TRBJ1-2,many,TRBV2,NA,CASSAQITNYGYTF,TGTGCCAGCAGTGCTCAGATCACTAACTATGGCTACACCTTC
TRBJ1-5,many,TRBV7-2,NA,CASSSGGIGQPQHF,TGTGCCAGCAGCTCCGGGGGAATCGGTCAGCCCCAGCATTTT
TRBJ2-1,NA,TRBV11-2,TRBD2,CASSSPPTSGRFEQFF,TGTGCCAGCAGTTCCCCCCCGACTAGCGGGAGATTTGAGCAGTTCTTC
TRBJ2-7,many,TRBV10-2,TRBD2,CASSESRASGRAGHSDEQYF,TGCGCCAGCAGTGAGTCGAGGGCTAGCGGGAGGGCCGGGCATTCGGACGAGCAGTACTTC
TRBJ2-7,many,TRBV27,TRBD2,CASSSLAGGSYEQYF,TGTGCCAGCAGTTCCCTAGCGGGGGGCTCCTACGAGCAGTACTTC
TRBJ1-1,many,TRBV7-8,TRBD1,CASSLLGDREPGGAFF,TGTGCCAGCAGCTTACTCGGGGACAGGGAGCCTGGGGGGGCTTTCTTT
TRBJ2-4,many,TRBV20-1,NA,CSASPVPGNWNIQYF,TGCAGTGCTAGTCCTGTACCCGGGAATTGGAACATTCAGTACTTC
TRBJ1-1,many,TRBV6-6,TRBD1,CASSYYRGHTEAFF,TGTGCCAGCAGTTACTACAGGGGGCACACTGAAGCTTTCTTT
TRBJ2-1,NA,TRBV19,TRBD2,CASSIDLNRDYTLHEQFF,TGTGCCAGTAGTATAGATCTCAACCGGGACTATACTCTCCATGAGCAGTTCTTC
TRBJ1-1,many,TRBV3-1,TRBD1,CASSQDRTGGGTFF,TGTGCCAGCAGCCAAGATCGGACAGGGGGAGGAACTTTCTTT
TRBJ2-7,few,TRBV30,TRBD2,CAWSDGTSASYEQYF,TGTGCCTGGAGCGACGGGACTAGCGCCTCCTACGAGCAGTACTTC